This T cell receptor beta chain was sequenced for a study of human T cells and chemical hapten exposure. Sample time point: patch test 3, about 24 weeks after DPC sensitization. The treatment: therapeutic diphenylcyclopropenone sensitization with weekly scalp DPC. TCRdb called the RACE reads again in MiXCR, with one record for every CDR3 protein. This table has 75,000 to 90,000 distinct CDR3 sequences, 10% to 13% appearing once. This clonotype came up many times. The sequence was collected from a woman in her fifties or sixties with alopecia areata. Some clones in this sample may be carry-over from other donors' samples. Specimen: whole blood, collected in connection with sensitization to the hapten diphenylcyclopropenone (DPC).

The CDR3 DNA sequence: TGTGCCAGCAGCTTTCTCACGGGGGCAAACCCCAGACTAGCGGGGGCCTACGAGCAGTACTTC. It encodes CASSFLTGANPRLAGAYEQYF. The chain joins TRBV7-9 to TRBJ2-7; 12 nucleotides agree with TRBD2. Losses at the gene ends were 3 bases for V and 2 bases for J; bases not matched to a gene: 20. Germline CDR1 is SEHNR and CDR2 is FQNEAQ (reference sequence). The CDR3 runs to 21 residues.